This T cell receptor beta chain was sequenced during a study of T cell responses to AZD1222 COVID-19 vaccine (dated by TCRdb to the early 2020s). Background on the whole study: TCR sequencing covered fewer than 250 trial participants: approximately 200 given two doses of AZD1222 and around 25 given two doses of MenACWY control vaccine. Trial participants were enrolled by age into subgroups of 18-55, 56-69 and 70-plus years, and around 150, 28 and 57 TCR-sequenced participants, respectively, were included in these subgroups. Results and caveats for the whole study, not just this receptor: The whole spike protein was spanned by vaccine-associated CD4 TCRs, and dominant responses were seen in regions 160-218 and 743-854. In the small 56-69-year group, the increase in depth fell short of significance, most likely because of low power. Conclusions about previously exposed vaccinees were limited because only six or seven AZD1222 recipients were SARS-CoV-2 seropositive at baseline. Because no day 14 peak-response samples were available, repertoires were characterized only after the peak T cell response. Participants were mostly white British and included more females than males, and it was suggested by the authors that clonal diversity may have been underestimated. Reportedly, almost half of the unique spike-specific TCRs recognized epitopes lying outside the regions that are mutated in the B.1.351 and B.1.1.7 variants. After two AZD1222 doses, both the breadth and the depth of spike-specific TCRs were significantly higher than at day 0 and than in MenACWY recipients.

CDR1 and CDR2 are read off the germline V gene as SGHAT and FQNNGV. The CDR3, cysteine through phenylalanine, is 16 amino acids long. The retained sequence is limited to the CDR3, 48 bases, with the frame set at the first base. Trimming costs V 7 bases and J 5 bases, and their ends lie 18 bases apart. The CDR3 regions of human TCRbeta chains were subjected to immunosequencing. On the authors' methods: Repertoire TCRs were matched against a reference library of SARS-CoV-2-specific TCRs generated with the MIRA antigen-specificity platform. Breadth was defined as the fraction of unique TCRs that were SARS-CoV-2-associated. Depth was defined as the fraction of total T cells that were SARS-CoV-2-associated. Using the MIRA data, each spike-specific TCR was mapped to the spike region that the TCR reacts to and placed in a CD4 or CD8 class. Log10-transformed breadth and depth values were compared by one-way ANOVA with Sidak's multiple comparisons tests. TCRdb re-hosts the immuneACCESS table, in-frame sequences only. Its copies lack some clones; in the studies checked, an unresolved V gene accounts for under half of them, and the cause for the rest is not known. The DNA was the basis for D and trimming; V, J and clone size are from that table. This sample has about 140,000 clones in its table, and 80% to 95% of those were observed once. The top ten clones comprise about 6% of the sample.

Comments on this clone: Its antigen target is currently unknown. Base qualities are not recorded, but no much larger clone differs from it by a single base.

According to the study, the label for this sample's time point signals: about 28 days (+/-7) after the second vaccine dose. AZD1222 recipients given second doses at about 4 weeks or at about 12 weeks were pooled, since spike-specific TCR depth and breadth were not found to differ between the two schedules. The vaccinee samples were drawn from two UK trials, COV001 and COV002, one of which was a single-blind randomized controlled phase 2/3 trial testing AZD1222 (ChAdOx1 nCoV-19) in healthy adults. Trial participant PBMC samples were collected at day 0 and day 28 after the second dose for TCRbeta chain sequencing.

Source: peripheral blood, taken 28 days after the second AZD1222 dose. The origin of this receptor is an adult who received the AZD1222 COVID-19 vaccine. Recombination linked TRBV11-2 to TRBJ1-6; the D gene cannot be resolved reliably. The CDR3 in this case is CASKKVDTSHNSPLHF. The nucleotides read TGTGCCAGCAAAAAAGTTGACACGTCCCATAATTCACCCCTCCACTTT.